A selection of T cell receptor beta chains follows, all from one sample in a study of cytomegalovirus exposure and HLA in healthy donors. The repertoire was sequenced with immunoSEQ multiplex PCR; TCRdb's copy has only in-frame clones and lacks some. The table has about 170,000 clones, around 80% seen once. The sequencing input was PBMCs. All receptors come from a male donor in good health and CMV-seronegative. Both conserved end residues are part of each CDR3. A D gene is named only where the DNA matches it firmly. Clone size is not always given. Where it is, it says once, few, many or a class for expanded clones.

cdr3_aa cdr3_nt j_call d_call v_call clone_size
CASSFGDRAYEQYF TGTGCCAGCAGTTTTGGAGACAGGGCCTACGAGCAGTACTTC TRBJ2-7 TRBD1 TRBV27 -
CASSQVHRGEDGYTF TGCGCCAGCAGCCAGGTCCACAGGGGAGAAGATGGCTACACCTTC TRBJ1-2 TRBD1 TRBV4-3 -
CASSMGQGGNEQFF TGTGCCAGTAGTATGGGACAGGGGGGGAATGAGCAGTTCTTC TRBJ2-1 TRBD1 TRBV19 once
CSVEDRLAKNIQYF TGCAGCGTTGAAGACAGACTAGCCAAAAACATTCAGTACTTC TRBJ2-4 - TRBV29-1 -
CASSSGGTRQIVKNIQYF TGCGCCAGCAGCTCCGGGGGGACAAGACAAATAGTCAAAAACATTCAGTACTTC TRBJ2-4 - TRBV5-1 -
CASSPRTSGVVGELFF TGTGCCAGCAGCCCGAGGACTAGCGGGGTGGTCGGGGAGCTGTTTTTT TRBJ2-2 TRBD2 TRBV7-2 -
CASSLDPGSASPLHF TGCGCCAGCAGCTTGGACCCAGGGTCGGCTTCACCCCTCCACTTT TRBJ1-6 - TRBV5-1 few
CASSRWGGQGHEQFF TGTGCCAGCAGCCGATGGGGGGGGCAGGGCCATGAGCAGTTCTTC TRBJ2-1 - TRBV7-3 once
CASSLEGGETQYF TGTGCCAGCAGCTTGGAAGGCGGGGAGACCCAGTACTTC TRBJ2-5 - TRBV5-6 -
CASSLDRASSYNEQFF TGTGCCAGCAGTTTGGACAGGGCGTCCTCCTACAATGAGCAGTTCTTC TRBJ2-1 TRBD1 TRBV5-4 -
CASSPRFEGSPLHF TGTGCCAGCAGCCCCAGGTTCGAGGGATCACCCCTCCACTTT TRBJ1-6 - TRBV7-2 -
CASSARDKSSYEQYF TGTGCCAGCAGCGCCAGGGACAAGAGCTCCTACGAGCAGTACTTC TRBJ2-7 - TRBV7-8 -
CASRSIDSGVSPKDQETQYF TGTGCAAGTCGCTCAATTGACAGCGGGGTGTCACCAAAGGACCAAGAGACCCAGTACTTC TRBJ2-5 - TRBV12-2 -
CASSSTGRYEQYF TGTGCCAGCAGCTCGACAGGAAGATACGAGCAGTACTTC TRBJ2-7 - TRBV5-6 many
CASSPSGRAATGELFF TGTGCCAGTAGCCCTAGCGGGAGGGCCGCCACCGGGGAGCTGTTTTTT TRBJ2-2 TRBD2 TRBV19 -
CASSYGWAGEKLFF TGTGCCAGCAGTTACGGGTGGGCGGGGGAAAAACTGTTTTTT TRBJ1-4 - TRBV6-5 -
CAISSGQSYNEQFF TGTGCCATCAGTTCGGGACAATCCTACAATGAGCAGTTCTTC TRBJ2-1 - TRBV10-3 -
CAMGGTPYEQYF TGTGCTATGGGGGGAACTCCCTACGAGCAGTACTTC TRBJ2-7 - TRBV5-4 -
CAISEVRDYGYTF TGTGCCATCAGTGAGGTCCGGGACTATGGCTACACCTTC TRBJ1-2 - TRBV10-3 -
CASRLAPIHRTGSF TGTGCAAGTCGCTTAGCGCCTATTCATAGGACAGGTTCGTTT TRBJ1-4 - TRBV12-2 -
CASSERNRNPDREEAFF TGTGCCAGCAGTGAACGAAACCGCAATCCGGACAGGGAAGAAGCTTTCTTT TRBJ1-1 TRBD1 TRBV6-1 -
CASSPRDLGEKLFF TGTGCCAGCAGCCCCAGGGACTTAGGGGAAAAACTGTTTTTT TRBJ1-4 - TRBV7-8 -
CASSLELAGRSYEQYF TGTGCCAGCAGCTTAGAACTAGCGGGGAGATCCTACGAGCAGTACTTC TRBJ2-7 TRBD2 TRBV7-7 -
CASSPRVAGENTEAFF TGCGCCAGCAGCCCCCGTGTGGCAGGGGAGAACACTGAAGCTTTCTTT TRBJ1-1 - TRBV5-1 few
CASSLVSASGTGELFF TGCGCCAGCAGCTTGGTTTCGGCTAGCGGGACGGGGGAGCTGTTTTTT TRBJ2-2 TRBD2 TRBV5-1 few
CASSPRPTDTQYF TGTGCCAGCTCACCGCGGCCCACAGATACGCAGTATTTT TRBJ2-3 - TRBV18 -
CASSPPGQGAFYEQYF TGTGCCAGCTCACCACCGGGGCAGGGCGCATTCTACGAGCAGTACTTC TRBJ2-7 - TRBV18 -
CASRSQGSNEQFF TGTGCCAGCCGTAGTCAGGGGTCCAATGAGCAGTTCTTC TRBJ2-1 - TRBV28 -
CATSRDGTATDTQYF TGTGCCACCAGCAGAGATGGAACAGCTACAGATACGCAGTATTTT TRBJ2-3 - TRBV15 -
CASSQGGVTEAFF TGTGCCAGCTCACAGGGAGGTGTCACTGAAGCTTTCTTT TRBJ1-1 - TRBV18 -
CASSAGQGPYEQYF TGTGCCAGCAGCGCAGGACAGGGACCTTACGAGCAGTACTTC TRBJ2-7 TRBD1 TRBV7-3 -
CASSLGQANTGELFF TGTGCCAGCAGCTTGGGACAGGCGAACACCGGGGAGCTGTTTTTT TRBJ2-2 TRBD1 TRBV7-9 -
CASSPFVPSYQGYTF TGTGCCAGCAGCCCATTCGTACCCTCATATCAGGGCTACACCTTC TRBJ1-2 - TRBV5-6 -
CASSQDSGQGPQPQHF TGCGCCAGCAGCCAAGATAGTGGACAGGGGCCTCAGCCCCAGCATTTT TRBJ1-5 TRBD1 TRBV4-1 -
CASSYLGLHTGELFF TGTGCCAGCAGTTACTTGGGACTACACACCGGGGAGCTGTTTTTT TRBJ2-2 TRBD2 TRBV6-6 -
CASSFASGYNAELYNEQFF TGTGCCAGCAGCTTTGCCAGCGGATACAATGCCGAACTATACAATGAGCAGTTCTTC TRBJ2-1 - TRBV5-4 -
CASSRAGGLTDTQYF TGTGCCAGTAGTCGGGCAGGGGGCCTCACAGATACGCAGTATTTT TRBJ2-3 TRBD1 TRBV19 -
CASTRGVTRETQYF TGTGCCAGCACCCGGGGTGTAACGAGGGAGACCCAGTACTTC TRBJ2-5 - TRBV4-2 once
CAISESGGEGTEAFF TGTGCCATCAGTGAGTCAGGGGGAGAGGGCACTGAAGCTTTCTTT TRBJ1-1 - TRBV10-3 -
CASGDRRSYEQYF TGTGCCAGCGGGGACAGGCGGTCCTACGAGCAGTACTTC TRBJ2-7 TRBD1 TRBV11-2 -
CASTLGTGVSEQFF TGTGCCAGTACACTCGGGACAGGGGTGAGTGAGCAGTTCTTC TRBJ2-1 TRBD1 TRBV19 -
CASSLDLREWETQYF TGTGCCAGCAGCTTAGATTTGCGGGAGTGGGAGACCCAGTACTTC TRBJ2-5 TRBD2 TRBV11-2 -
CASSYSAGVTDTQYF TGTGCCAGCAGTTACTCGGCGGGGGTCACAGATACGCAGTATTTT TRBJ2-3 TRBD2 TRBV6-6 -
CASSQEGGPPDGYTF TGCGCCAGCAGCCAAGAGGGGGGGCCGCCGGATGGCTACACCTTC TRBJ1-2 - TRBV4-3 few
CASSLGLAGTDTQYF TGCGCCAGCAGCCTTGGTTTAGCGGGTACAGATACGCAGTATTTT TRBJ2-3 TRBD2 TRBV4-1 -
CASSPAGTTSTDTQYF TGTGCCAGCAGCCCAGCCGGGACTACTAGCACAGATACGCAGTATTTT TRBJ2-3 TRBD2 TRBV13 once